The source of this TCR beta chain is a study of T cell repertoires in cytomegalovirus infection. This clonotype has ten or more counts. What it binds is not known. With 5 bases removed from V and 0 bases from J, the gap between germline ends came to 8 bases. Germline V gives CDR1 SGHTA, CDR2 FQGNSA. This CDR3 has 15 residues. MiXCR, run by TCRdb on the reads, gives a single entry per CDR3 protein. This table has around 900,000 distinct CDR3 sequences, 30% to 40% appearing once. The sample here was cultured CD8+ T cells from PBMCs, taken from culture after CMV antigen stimulation. This receptor was obtained from a human donor in good health (CMV status not recorded). Some clones in this sample may be carry-over from other donors' samples. This sequence joins TRBV7-2 and TRBJ1-6; a weak D match, TRBD1 (5 bases). The CDR3 here is CASSPQGSYNSPLHF. The CDR3 coding sequence is TGTGCCAGCAGCCCCCAGGGCTCCTATAATTCACCCCTCCACTTT.